What follows are 4 T cell receptor beta chains derived from one specimen sequenced in a study of CD8 T cells in ankylosing spondylitis. Overall study results and limits: Seemingly distinctive of ankylosing spondylitis blood was a TCR beta motif formed by eight highly homologous variants.

These receptors' antigens are unknown. TCRdb ran MiXCR on the 5' RACE reads and lists one entry per CDR3 protein. Among roughly 440,000 distinct CDR3 sequences listed, roughly a sixth were seen once. The specimen sequenced was blood, either unsorted or a sorted T cell fraction (not recorded which). Receptors were obtained from a male donor with ankylosing spondylitis.

This clonotype came up a few times. The rearrangement joins TRBV5-1 to TRBJ2-3; D gene ambiguous. With 2 bases removed from V and 2 bases from J, the gap between germline ends came to 12 bases. CDR1 is SGHRS and CDR2 is YFSETQ in the germline V gene. The CDR3 has 15 amino acids. The CDR3 sequence is CASSFAASFTDTQYF. The CDR3 nucleotides read TGCGCCAGCAGCTTTGCGGCCTCTTTCACAGATACGCAGTATTTT.

This clonotype was observed once. The gene calls are TRBV6-5 and TRBJ2-5, with 7 positions matching TRBD2. V gave up 4 bases and J gave up 5 bases; unmatched junction bases: 4. The CDR3 runs 13 residues. CDR1 MNHEY and CDR2 SVGAGI come from the germline V gene. The CDR3 loop reads CASSWTRTETQYF. CDR3 sequence (DNA): TGTGCCAGCAGTTGGACTAGAACGGAGACCCAGTACTTC.

The chain joins TRBV20-1 to TRBJ2-6; D gene uncertain. Trimming stripped 4 bases from V and 1 base from J, with 8 bases between. The CDR3 extends over 14 amino acids. From germline, CDR1 is DFQATT and CDR2 SNEGSKA (reference sequence). The CDR3 is CSAKEDSGANVLTF. The CDR3 DNA is TGCAGTGCTAAGGAAGATTCTGGGGCCAACGTCCTGACTTTC.

V gene TRBV20-1 combines with J gene TRBJ2-1; 9 bases map to TRBD2. Per the germline V gene, CDR1 is DFQATT and CDR2 is SNEGSKA (reference sequence). Germline trimming cut 1 base from V and 4 bases from J; bases unmatched to any gene: 5. This CDR3 contains 15 residues. The CDR3 loop reads CSARVPSGAYNEQFF. As DNA, the CDR3 is TGCAGTGCTAGAGTCCCTAGCGGGGCATACAATGAGCAGTTCTTC.